This T cell receptor (beta chain) is drawn from a study of graft-versus-host responses after intestinal transplantation. Assay: immunoSEQ multiplex PCR; the TCRdb copy retains only in-frame clones and omits some. The sample holds about 120,000 clones, 90% seen once. Note on this clone: Antigen: not known.

Germline V gives CDR1 MDHEN, CDR2 SYDVKM. With 5 bases clipped from V and 9 bases from J, the junction kept 10 bases outside the gene matches. The CDR3 extends over 14 amino acids. This TCR was sampled from a human donor who received an intestinal transplant. This material consisted of unstimulated CD4+ T cells sorted from spleen or lymph node cells, taken before intestinal transplant. The chain carries TRBV28 and TRBJ2-1; 7 bases fit TRBD1. CDR3 region: CASSLLQGNFEQFF. CDR3 DNA sequence: TGTGCCAGCAGTCTTTTACAGGGGAACTTTGAGCAGTTCTTC.